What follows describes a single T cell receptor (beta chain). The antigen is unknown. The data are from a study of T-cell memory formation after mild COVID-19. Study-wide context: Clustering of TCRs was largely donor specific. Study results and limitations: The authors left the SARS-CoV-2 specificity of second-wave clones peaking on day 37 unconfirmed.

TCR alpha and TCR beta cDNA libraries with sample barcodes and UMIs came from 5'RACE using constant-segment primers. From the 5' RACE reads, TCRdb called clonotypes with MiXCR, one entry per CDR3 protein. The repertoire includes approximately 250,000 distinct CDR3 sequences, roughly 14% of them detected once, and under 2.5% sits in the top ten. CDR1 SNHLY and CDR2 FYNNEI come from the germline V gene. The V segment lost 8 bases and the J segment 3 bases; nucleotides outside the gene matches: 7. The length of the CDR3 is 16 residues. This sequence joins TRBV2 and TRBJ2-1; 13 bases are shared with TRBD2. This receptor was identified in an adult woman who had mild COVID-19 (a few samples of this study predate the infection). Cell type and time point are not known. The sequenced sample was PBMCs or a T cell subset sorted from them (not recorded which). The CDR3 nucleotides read TGTGCCAGCTCACTAGCGGGAGGGCTAATCTACAATGAGCAGTTCTTC. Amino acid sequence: CASSLAGGLIYNEQFF.